Below, 14 T cell receptor beta chains from the same sample are listed, as sequenced in a study of T cell changes during pregnancy in multiple sclerosis. Assay used: immunoSEQ multiplex PCR; TCRdb lists only in-frame clones, some missing. The data show 40,000 to 45,000 clones, about 88% seen once. This sample comprised CD4+ T cells from peripheral blood mononuclear cells, obtained in the first trimester of pregnancy. The receptor set was obtained from a female donor with multiple sclerosis, enrolled in a pregnancy study.

The V and J genes are TRBV7-9 and TRBJ1-1, with 9 nucleotides matching TRBD1. The V gene's germline CDR1 is SEHNR and CDR2 FQNEAQ (reference sequence). The V and J ends lost 4 bases and 5 bases, in that order; junction bases with no gene match: 5. This CDR3 is 14 amino acids long. The CDR3 sequence: CASSSETGGTEAFF. Written as DNA, the CDR3 is TGTGCCAGCAGCTCGGAGACAGGGGGGACTGAAGCTTTCTTT.

In its sample, this clone was seen once. The chain joins TRBV29-1 to TRBJ1-3, with 7 bases that match TRBD1. The ends lost 7 bases at V and 3 bases at J; junction bases unmatched: 9. CDR1 is SQVTM, CDR2 ANQGSEA, per germline. CDR3 length: 14 residues. The CDR3: CSALGTVSGNTIYF. The DNA for the CDR3 is TGCAGCGCCCTCGGGACAGTCAGTGGAAACACCATATATTTT. Drawing the rest from reference TRBV29-1 and TRBJ1-3, the complete variable domain is SAVISQKPSRDICQRGTSLTIQCQVDSQVTMMFWYRQQPGQSLTLIATANQGSEATYESGFVIDKFPISRPNLTFSTLTVSNMSPEDSSIYLCSALGTVSGNTIYFGEGSWLTVV.

The chain has TRBV18 and TRBJ1-2, with 9 positions matching TRBD1. This CDR3 is built from 14 residues. The junction had 8 bases not matched to a gene; V was cut back by 5 bases and J by 7 bases. Germline V gene data show CDR1 as KGHSH and CDR2 as LQKENI. The CDR3 nucleotides read TGTGCCAGCTCAACCGGGACAGGGAGTGCTGGCTACACCTTC. Translating it yields CASSTGTGSAGYTF.

The chain uses TRBV30 and TRBJ1-2, with a weak D call TRBD1 (6 bases). The V and J ends lost 0 bases and 5 bases respectively, with 13 bases between them. The V gene's germline CDR1 is GTSNPN and CDR2 SVGIG (reference sequence). The CDR3 sequence is 14 residues long. In nucleotides, the CDR3 is TGTGCCTGGAGTGTTGCCCACAGGGAGTATGGCTACACCTTC. Its translation is CAWSVAHREYGYTF.

The chain combines TRBV11-2 with TRBJ2-5; 12 bases fit TRBD2. This CDR3 has 16 amino acids. CDR1 is SGHAT and CDR2 is FQNNGV in the germline V gene. The trim removed 1 base at V and 5 bases at J, leaving 5 bases unmatched. The CDR3 coding sequence is TGTGCCAGCAGCTTAGCTAGCGGGGGGGAGTCGGAGACCCAGTACTTC. Its translation: CASSLASGGESETQYF.

The chain uses TRBV6-5 and TRBJ2-7; D may be TRBD2 (6 bases). Germline CDR1 and CDR2: MNHEY and SVGAGI. V lost 0 bases and J 3 bases, leaving 9 bases between the germline ends. The CDR3 extends over 14 amino acids. The CDR3 spells CASSYSRRDYEQYF. CDR3 sequence (DNA): TGTGCCAGCAGTTACTCGAGGCGGGACTACGAGCAGTACTTC.

This CDR3 is CSYSGTGDYEQYF. The CDR3, as DNA: TGCAGCTACTCCGGGACAGGGGATTACGAGCAGTACTTC. The chain couples TRBV29-1 to TRBJ2-7, with 10 bases matching TRBD1. V lost 8 bases and J lost 4; bases outside the gene matches: 8. Looked up from germline, CDR1 is SQVTM and CDR2 is ANQGSEA. This CDR3 region has 13 residues.

CDR3 DNA sequence: TGTGCCAGCAGCCAAGAGAGCGGGGGGGGACTTGAGCAGTTCTTC. Translation: CASSQESGGGLEQFF. The chain carries TRBV4-2 and TRBJ2-1; 10 bases fit TRBD2. Germline V gene lookup returns CDR1 LGHNA and CDR2 YNFKEQ. Germline trimming cut 0 bases from V and 9 bases from J; bases unmatched to any gene: 5. The CDR3 has 15 residues.

The chain links TRBV5-6 to TRBJ2-1; 10 nucleotides align to TRBD2. CDR1 is SGHDT and CDR2 is YYEEEE in the germline V gene. With V trimmed by 6 bases and J by 10 bases, 13 bases remained unmatched. The CDR3 contains 15 residues. CDR3 bases: TGTGCCAGCACCTCCGGGACTAGCGCCTTCCACGAGCAGTTCTTC. Protein product: CASTSGTSAFHEQFF.

The V gene is TRBV25-1, the J gene TRBJ2-7; 8 nucleotides align to TRBD2. V lost 3 bases and J lost 2; bases outside the gene matches: 6. CDR1 and CDR2 (germline): MGHDK, SYGVNS. The CDR3 consists of 15 residues. DNA for the CDR3: TGTGCCAGCAGTGATCCATCTAGCGGGCCCTACGAGCAGTACTTC. It is translated as CASSDPSSGPYEQYF.

This chain uses TRBV29-1 with TRBJ2-3, with 9 bases fitting TRBD2. Trimming at V came to 8 bases and at J to 0 bases, leaving 3 bases not matched to a gene. The germline CDR1 and CDR2 sequences are SQVTM and ANQGSEA. The CDR3 runs to 13 residues. The CDR3 DNA sequence: TGCAGCTGCGGGGGGGATAGCACAGATACGCAGTATTTT. The encoded protein is CSCGGDSTDTQYF.

The V call is TRBV7-3, the J call TRBJ2-7, with D tentatively TRBD2 (6 bases). V shed 2 bases and J shed 10 bases, with 12 bases lying between them. This CDR3 region has 12 residues. In germline, CDR1 is SGHTA, CDR2 FQGTGA. The CDR3 DNA reads TGTGCCAGCAGCTTAGACGGGGGAAAACAGTACTTC. Translated: CASSLDGGKQYF. Filled out from reference TRBV7-3 and TRBJ2-7, the complete variable domain reads GAGVSQTPSNKVTEKGKYVELRCDPISGHTALYWYRQSLGQGPEFLIYFQGTGAADDSGLPNDRFFAVRPEGSVSTLKIQRTERGDSAVYLCASSLDGGKQYFGPGTRLTVT.

The chain links TRBV6-5 to TRBJ2-7; 11 nucleotides agree with TRBD2. The V gene's germline CDR1 is MNHEY and CDR2 SVGAGI. The CDR3 runs to 15 residues. Losses at the gene ends were 7 bases for V and 3 bases for J; bases not matched to a gene: 8. The CDR3 bases are TGTGCCAGCACCAGGGGGACTAGCGGAAGCTACGAGCAGTACTTC. Its translation: CASTRGTSGSYEQYF.

V is TRBV7-6 and J is TRBJ1-5, with D uncertain. V lost 6 bases to trimming and J lost 0 bases, with 6 bases between them. The CDR3 covers 13 residues. CDR1 is SGHVS and CDR2 is FNYEAQ in the germline V gene. For the CDR3, the DNA is TGTGCCAGCAGTCCCAATAGCAATCAGCCCCAGCATTTT. Residues: CASSPNSNQPQHF.